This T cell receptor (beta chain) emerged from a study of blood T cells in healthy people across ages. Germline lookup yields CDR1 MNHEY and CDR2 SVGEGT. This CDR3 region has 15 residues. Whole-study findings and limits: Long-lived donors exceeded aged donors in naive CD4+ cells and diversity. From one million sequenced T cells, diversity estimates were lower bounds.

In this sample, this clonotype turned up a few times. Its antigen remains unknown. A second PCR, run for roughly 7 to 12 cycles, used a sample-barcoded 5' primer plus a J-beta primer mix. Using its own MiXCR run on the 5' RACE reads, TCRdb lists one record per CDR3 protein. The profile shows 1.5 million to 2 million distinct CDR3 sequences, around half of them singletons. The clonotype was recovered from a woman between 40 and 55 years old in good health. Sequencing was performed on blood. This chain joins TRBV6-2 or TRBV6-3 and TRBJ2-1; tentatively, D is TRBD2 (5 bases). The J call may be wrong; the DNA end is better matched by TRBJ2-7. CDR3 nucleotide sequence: TGTGCCAGCAGTCCGGACTGGAGCTCCTACAATGAGCAGTACTTC. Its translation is CASSPDWSSYNEQYF.